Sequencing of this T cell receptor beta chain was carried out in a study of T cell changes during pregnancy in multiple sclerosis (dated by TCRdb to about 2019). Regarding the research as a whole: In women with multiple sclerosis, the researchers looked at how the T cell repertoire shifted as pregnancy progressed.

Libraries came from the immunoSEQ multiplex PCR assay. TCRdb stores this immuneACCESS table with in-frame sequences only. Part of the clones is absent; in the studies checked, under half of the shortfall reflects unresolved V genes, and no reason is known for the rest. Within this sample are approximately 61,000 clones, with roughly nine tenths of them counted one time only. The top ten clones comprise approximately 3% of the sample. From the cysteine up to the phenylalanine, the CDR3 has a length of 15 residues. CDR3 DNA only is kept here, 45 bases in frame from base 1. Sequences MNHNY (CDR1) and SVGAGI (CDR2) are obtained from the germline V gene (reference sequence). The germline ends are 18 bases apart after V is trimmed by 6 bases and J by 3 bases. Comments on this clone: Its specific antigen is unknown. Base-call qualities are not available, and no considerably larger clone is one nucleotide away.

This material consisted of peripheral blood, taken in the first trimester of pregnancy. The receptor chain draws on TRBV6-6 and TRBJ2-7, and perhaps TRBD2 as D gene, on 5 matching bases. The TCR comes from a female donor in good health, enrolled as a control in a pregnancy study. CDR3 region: CASSPPPGSGYEQYF. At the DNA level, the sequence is TGTGCCAGCAGCCCCCCACCGGGATCGGGCTACGAGCAGTACTTC.